This T cell receptor beta chain was sequenced for a study of T cell responses to AZD1222 COVID-19 vaccine. TCRdb's table, derived via immunoSEQ multiplex PCR, lists solely in-frame clones and lacks some. The sample has over 120,000 clones, around 84% seen once. Comments on this clone: What it binds is not known.

Timing groups of about 4 and about 12 weeks for second doses were pooled. Whole-study results and caveats: Dominant CD4 TCR responses targeted spike regions 160-218 and 743-854. No day 14 peak samples; only post-peak repertoires were characterized. Most donors were white British and more were female, and clonal diversity was possibly underestimated.

The CDR3 is made up of 13 amino acids. Trimming took off 7 bases at V and 10 bases at J, with 19 bases between the two ends. Germline assignment: CDR1 MNHEY and CDR2 SMNVEV (reference sequence). The sample consisted of peripheral blood, taken 28 days after the second AZD1222 dose. This sequence was found in an adult who received the AZD1222 COVID-19 vaccine. V usage is TRBV27 and J usage is TRBJ1-1; TRBD1 might be the D (6 bases). The CDR3 sequence is CASTPSAGAAAFF. The CDR3 DNA reads as TGTGCCAGCACCCCCTCGGCAGGGGCTGCAGCTTTCTTT.